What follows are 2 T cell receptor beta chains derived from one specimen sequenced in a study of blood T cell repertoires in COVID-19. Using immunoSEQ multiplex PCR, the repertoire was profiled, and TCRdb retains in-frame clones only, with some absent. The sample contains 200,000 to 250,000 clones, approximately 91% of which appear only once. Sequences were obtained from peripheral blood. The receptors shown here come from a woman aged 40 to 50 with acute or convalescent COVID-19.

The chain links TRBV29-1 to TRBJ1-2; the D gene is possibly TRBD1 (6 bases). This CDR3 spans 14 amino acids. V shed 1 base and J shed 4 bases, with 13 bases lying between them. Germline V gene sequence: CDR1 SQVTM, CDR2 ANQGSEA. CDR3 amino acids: CSVEGTVYGYGYTF. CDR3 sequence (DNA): TGCAGCGTTGAAGGGACAGTATATGGCTATGGCTACACCTTC.

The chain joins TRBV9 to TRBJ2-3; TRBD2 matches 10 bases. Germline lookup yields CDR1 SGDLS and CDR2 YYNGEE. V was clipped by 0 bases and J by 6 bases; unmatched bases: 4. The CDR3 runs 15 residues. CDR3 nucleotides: TGTGCCAGCAGCGTAGTGGCTAGCGGGGGTGATACGCAGTATTTT. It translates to CASSVVASGGDTQYF.